Shown below are 11 T cell receptor beta chains from a single sample sequenced in a study of shared clonotypes between healthy human individuals. Assay: immunoSEQ multiplex PCR; the TCRdb copy retains only in-frame clones and omits some. The sample lists some 980,000 clones, approximately 76% seen once, with about 1.5% in the top ten. Specimen: memory CD4+ T cells sorted from blood. The subset denotes: CD45RA-negative fraction. These receptors were collected from a man between 18 and 29 years old in good health.

This clone came up a few times. V is TRBV9 and J is TRBJ1-2, with 8 nucleotides matching TRBD1. This CDR3 has 15 residues. V trimming: 1 base; J trimming: 8 bases; junction bases outside the gene matches: 10. Germline V lookup: CDR1 SGDLS, CDR2 YYNGEE. In DNA form, the CDR3 reads TGTGCCAGCAGCGTAAGACAAGGGACAGGAAACGGCTACACCTTC. This sequence encodes CASSVRQGTGNGYTF.

The table lists this clone with a count of one. This chain connects TRBV30 to TRBJ2-3; perhaps TRBD2 as D (6 bases). This CDR3 contains 13 residues. The germline V gene has CDR1 GTSNPN and CDR2 SVGIG (reference sequence). V was pared by 4 bases and J by 4 bases, with 12 bases between. CDR3 nucleotides: TGTGCCTGGACCACGGAGCGGGCAGATACGCAGTATTTT. It encodes CAWTTERADTQYF.

This clone was detected only once. The sample contains more than one DNA sequence encoding this CDR3. This sequence joins TRBV7-2 and TRBJ1-2; D remains ambiguous. Deletions cut 1 base from V and 3 bases from J, with 6 bases between. Per germline, CDR1 SGHTA and CDR2 FQGNSA. The length of the CDR3 is 13 residues. CDR3: CASSLDADYGYTF. In nucleotides, the CDR3 is TGTGCCAGCAGCTTAGATGCGGACTATGGCTACACCTTC. Full variable domain (rest looked up from reference TRBV7-2 and TRBJ1-2): GAGVSQSPSNKVTEKGKDVELRCDPISGHTALYWYRQSLGQGLEFLIYFQGNSAPDKSGLPSDRFSAERTGGSVSTLTIQRTQQEDSAVYLCASSLDADYGYTFGSGTRLTVV.

This rearrangement joins TRBV11-2 to TRBJ2-1; 8 bases agree with TRBD2. V was clipped by 2 bases and J by 4 bases; unmatched bases: 7. Germline V gene sequence: CDR1 SGHAT, CDR2 FQNNGV. The CDR3 runs to 16 residues. Here the CDR3 reads CASSLSSGWAYNEQFF. CDR3 in DNA: TGTGCCAGCAGCTTATCTAGCGGGTGGGCTTACAATGAGCAGTTCTTC.

This chain uses TRBV5-1 with TRBJ2-7, with 7 bases fitting TRBD2. The CDR3 extends over 15 amino acids. V lost 1 base to trimming and J lost 4 bases; unmatched junction nucleotides: 8. Germline CDR1 SGHRS, CDR2 YFSETQ. CDR3 in amino acids: CASSLQSGGEYEQYF. The CDR3 bases are TGCGCCAGCAGCTTGCAGTCTGGGGGGGAATACGAGCAGTACTTC.

J is TRBJ1-1 and V is TRBV5-1; D not certain. Between the trimmed V and J ends, which lost 2 bases and 3 bases, there was a span of 8 bases. The germline gives CDR1 SGHRS, CDR2 YFSETQ. CDR3 length: 13 residues. CDR3 in DNA: TGCGCCAGCAGCTTTAACGGCGACACTGAAGCTTTCTTT. Translating it yields CASSFNGDTEAFF.

The chain combines TRBV5-6 with TRBJ1-3; D not resolved. V lost 1 base and J 2 bases, leaving 10 bases between the germline ends. Looked up from germline, CDR1 is SGHDT and CDR2 is YYEEEE. CDR3 length: 15 residues. Here the CDR3 DNA reads TGTGCCAGCAGCTTGATAGGCTCAACTGGAAACACCATATATTTT. Translation gives CASSLIGSTGNTIYF.

This clone was observed a handful of times. The chain couples TRBV2 to TRBJ2-5; TRBD2 matches at 9 bases. The CDR3 is 14 residues long. Per germline, CDR1 SNHLY and CDR2 FYNNEI. Trimming took 4 bases from V and 2 from J; bases not matched to a gene: 2. CDR3 loop: CASSVLAGQETQYF. The CDR3 DNA reads TGTGCCAGCAGTGTGCTAGCGGGGCAAGAGACCCAGTACTTC. Full variable domain (remainder filled in from reference TRBV2 and TRBJ2-5): EPEVTQTPSHQVTQMGQEVILRCVPISNHLYFYWYRQILGQKVEFLVSFYNNEISEKSEIFDDQFSVERPDGSNFTLKIRSTKLEDSAMYFCASSVLAGQETQYFGPGTRLLVL.

The gene calls are TRBV28 and TRBJ2-7; 9 bases agree with TRBD1. CDR3 size: 14 residues. The germline gives CDR1 MDHEN, CDR2 SYDVKM. V shed 5 bases, J shed 4 bases, and the junction held 6 bases outside the gene matches. This CDR3 is CASSQPGQGYEQYF. For the CDR3, the DNA is TGTGCCAGCAGTCAACCGGGACAGGGTTACGAGCAGTACTTC.

This clone was found once. The chain carries TRBV19 and TRBJ1-2; 10 positions agree with TRBD1. The junction had 6 bases not matched to a gene; V was cut back by 5 bases and J by 6 bases. The CDR3 consists of 14 residues. Germline-derived CDR1 and CDR2 are LNHDA and SQIVND (reference sequence). This chain's CDR3 is CASSVDRGINGYTF. The CDR3 nucleotides read TGTGCCAGTAGTGTGGACAGGGGGATAAATGGCTACACCTTC.

The V call is TRBV6-5, the J call TRBJ2-2; D could derive from TRBD1 or TRBD2 (5 bases each). Germline lookup yields CDR1 MNHEY and CDR2 SVGAGI. The CDR3 has 16 residues. V was trimmed by 2 bases and J by 2 bases, leaving 12 bases between them. The CDR3 loop is CASSYPGQANTGELFF. For the CDR3, the DNA is TGTGCCAGCAGTTACCCGGGGCAGGCTAACACCGGGGAGCTGTTTTTT.